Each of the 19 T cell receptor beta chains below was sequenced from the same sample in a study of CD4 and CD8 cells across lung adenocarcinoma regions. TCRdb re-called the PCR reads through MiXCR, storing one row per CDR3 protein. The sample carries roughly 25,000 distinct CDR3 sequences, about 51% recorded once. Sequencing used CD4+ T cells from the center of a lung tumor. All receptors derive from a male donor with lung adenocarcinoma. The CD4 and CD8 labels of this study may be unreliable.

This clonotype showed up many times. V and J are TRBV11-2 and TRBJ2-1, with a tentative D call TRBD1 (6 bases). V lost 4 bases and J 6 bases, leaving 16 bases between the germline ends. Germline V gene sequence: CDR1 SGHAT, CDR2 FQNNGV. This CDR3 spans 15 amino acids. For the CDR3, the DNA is TGTGCCAGCAGCTCGTACCAAGCCAGGGGCAATGAGCAGTTCTTC. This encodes CASSSYQARGNEQFF.

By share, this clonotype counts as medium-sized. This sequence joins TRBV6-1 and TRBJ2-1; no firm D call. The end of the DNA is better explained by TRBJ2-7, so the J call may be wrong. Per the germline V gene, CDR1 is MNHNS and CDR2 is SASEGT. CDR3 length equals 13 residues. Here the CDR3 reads CASSDQATYEQYF. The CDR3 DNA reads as TGTGCCAGCAGTGATCAGGCTACCTACGAGCAGTACTTC.

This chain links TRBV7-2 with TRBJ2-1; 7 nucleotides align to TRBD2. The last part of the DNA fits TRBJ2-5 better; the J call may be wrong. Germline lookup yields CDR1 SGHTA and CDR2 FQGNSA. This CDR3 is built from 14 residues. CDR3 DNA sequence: TGTGCCAGCAGCTTAGATTGGGGGGGAGGGACCCAGTACTTC. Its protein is CASSLDWGGGTQYF.

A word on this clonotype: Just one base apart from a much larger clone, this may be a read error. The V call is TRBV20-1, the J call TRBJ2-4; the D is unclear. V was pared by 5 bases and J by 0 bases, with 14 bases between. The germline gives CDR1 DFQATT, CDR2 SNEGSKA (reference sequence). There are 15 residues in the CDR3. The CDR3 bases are TGCAGTGCTTCCCCAGTGGTCATAGCCAAAAACATTCAGTACTTC. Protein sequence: CSASPVVIAKNIQYF.

In DNA form, the CDR3 reads TGTGCCAGCAGCTTAGGACAGGGTGGTCAGCCCCAGCATTTT. Its protein is CASSLGQGGQPQHF. The chain combines TRBV11-2 with TRBJ1-5, with TRBD1 matching over 7 bases. CDR3 length: 14 residues. In germline, CDR1 is SGHAT, CDR2 FQNNGV. Trimming at V came to 1 base and at J to 6 bases, leaving 3 bases not matched to a gene.

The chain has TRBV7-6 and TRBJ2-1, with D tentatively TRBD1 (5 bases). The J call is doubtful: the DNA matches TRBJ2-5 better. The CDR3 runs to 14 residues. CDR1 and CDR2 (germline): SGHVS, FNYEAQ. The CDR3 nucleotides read TGTGCCAGCAGCTTAGCGCAGGGCCAAAGGACCCAGTACTTC. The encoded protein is CASSLAQGQRTQYF.

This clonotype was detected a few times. The CDR3 here is CASKKGLAENYEQFF. The CDR3 bases are TGTGCCAGCAAGAAGGGACTAGCGGAGAACTACGAGCAGTTCTTC. This chain joins TRBV6-1 and TRBJ2-1; TRBD2 aligns across 11 bases. Germline V gene data show CDR1 as MNHNS and CDR2 as SASEGT. J lost 10 bases, V lost 7 bases, and 12 bases had no gene match. The CDR3 runs 15 residues.

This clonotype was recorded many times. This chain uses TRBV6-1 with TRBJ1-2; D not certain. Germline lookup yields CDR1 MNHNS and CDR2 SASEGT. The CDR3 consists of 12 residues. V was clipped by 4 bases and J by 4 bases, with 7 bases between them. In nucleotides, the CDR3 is TGTGCCAGCAGTGGCAGCAGCTATGGCTACACCTTC. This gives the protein CASSGSSYGYTF.

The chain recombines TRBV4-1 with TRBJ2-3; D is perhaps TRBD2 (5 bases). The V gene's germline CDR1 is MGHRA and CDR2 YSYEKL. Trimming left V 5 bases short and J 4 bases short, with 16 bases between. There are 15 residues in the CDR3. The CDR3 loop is CASSGAASPPDTQYF. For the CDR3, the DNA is TGCGCCAGCAGCGGAGCGGCATCACCCCCAGATACGCAGTATTTT.

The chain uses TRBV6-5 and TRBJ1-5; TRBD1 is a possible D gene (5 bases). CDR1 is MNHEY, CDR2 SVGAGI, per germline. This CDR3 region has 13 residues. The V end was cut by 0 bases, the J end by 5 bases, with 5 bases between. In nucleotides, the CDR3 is TGTGCCAGCAGTTACTCGGGGGATCAGCCCCAGCATTTT. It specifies CASSYSGDQPQHF.

The CDR3: CASSPGRLGPGTDTQYF. As DNA, the CDR3 is TGTGCCAGCAGTCCTGGGCGACTAGGCCCTGGGACAGATACGCAGTACTTC. The chain links TRBV27 to TRBJ2-3, with D maybe TRBD1 (7 bases). The end of the DNA is better explained by TRBJ2-7, so the J call may be wrong. This CDR3 is built from 17 residues. In germline, CDR1 is MNHEY, CDR2 SMNVEV (reference sequence).

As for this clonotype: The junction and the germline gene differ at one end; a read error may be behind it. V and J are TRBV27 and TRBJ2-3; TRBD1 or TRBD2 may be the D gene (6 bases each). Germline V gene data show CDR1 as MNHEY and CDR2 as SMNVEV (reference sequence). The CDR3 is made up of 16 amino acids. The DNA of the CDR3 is TGTGCCAGCGGGGGAATCGGGGGCCGCGTCACAGAGACGCAGTATTTT. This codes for CASGGIGGRVTETQYF.

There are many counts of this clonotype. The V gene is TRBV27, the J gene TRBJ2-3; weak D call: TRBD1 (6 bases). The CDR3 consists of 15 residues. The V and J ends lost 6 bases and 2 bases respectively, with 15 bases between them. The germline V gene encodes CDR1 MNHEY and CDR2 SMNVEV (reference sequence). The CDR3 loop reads CASRPNRAFTDTQYF. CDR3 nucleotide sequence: TGTGCCAGCAGGCCCAACAGGGCCTTCACAGATACGCAGTATTTT.

The CDR3 sequence: CASSSRDFGKKDEQFF. The CDR3 DNA is TGTGCCAGCAGCTCCCGGGACTTTGGGAAGAAGGATGAGCAGTTCTTC. J is TRBJ2-1 and V is TRBV13; perhaps TRBD2 as D (6 bases). Germline CDR1 and CDR2: PRHDT and FYEKMQ (reference sequence). V lost 4 bases to trimming and J lost 8 bases, with 21 bases between them. This CDR3 has 16 residues. The entire variable domain, with the rest obtained from reference TRBV13 and TRBJ2-1, is as follows: AAGVIQSPRHLIKEKRETATLKCYPIPRHDTVYWYQQGPGQDPQFLISFYEKMQSDKGSIPDRFSAQQFSDYHSELNMSSLELGDSALYFCASSSRDFGKKDEQFFGPGTRLTVL.

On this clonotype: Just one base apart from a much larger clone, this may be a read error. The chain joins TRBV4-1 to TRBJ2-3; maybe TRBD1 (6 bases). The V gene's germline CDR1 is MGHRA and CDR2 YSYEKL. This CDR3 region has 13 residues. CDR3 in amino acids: CASSPQIGTLRYF. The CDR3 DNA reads TGCGCCAGCAGCCCTCAGATAGGGACACTCAGGTACTTC.

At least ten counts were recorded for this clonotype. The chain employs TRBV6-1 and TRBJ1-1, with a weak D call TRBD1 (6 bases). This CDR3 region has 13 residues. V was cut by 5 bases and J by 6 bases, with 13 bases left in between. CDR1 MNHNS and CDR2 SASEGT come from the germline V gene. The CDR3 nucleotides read TGTGCCAGCAGTACAGGACAGCTCCCTGAAGCTTTCTTT. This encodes CASSTGQLPEAFF.

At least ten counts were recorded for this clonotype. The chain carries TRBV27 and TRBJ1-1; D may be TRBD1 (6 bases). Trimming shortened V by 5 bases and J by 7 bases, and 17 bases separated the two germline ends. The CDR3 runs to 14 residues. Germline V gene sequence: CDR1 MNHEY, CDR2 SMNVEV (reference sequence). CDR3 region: CASSLRGTRDEAFF. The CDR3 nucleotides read TGTGCCAGCAGTCTAAGGGGGACACGGGATGAAGCTTTCTTT.

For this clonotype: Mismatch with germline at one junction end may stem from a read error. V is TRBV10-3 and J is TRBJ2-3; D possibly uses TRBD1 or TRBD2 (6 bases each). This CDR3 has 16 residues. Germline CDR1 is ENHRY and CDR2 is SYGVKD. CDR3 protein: CAIRGGGAGHQETQYF. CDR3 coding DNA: TGTGCCATCAGGGGGGGCGGGGCGGGCCACCAAGAGACGCAGTATTTC.

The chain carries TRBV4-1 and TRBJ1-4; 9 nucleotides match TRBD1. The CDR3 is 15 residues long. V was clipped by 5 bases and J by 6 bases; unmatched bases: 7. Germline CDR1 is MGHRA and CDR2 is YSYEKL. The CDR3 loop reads CASSFRGQGYEKLFF. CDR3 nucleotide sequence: TGCGCCAGCAGCTTTAGGGGACAGGGTTATGAAAAACTGTTTTTT.